The text below deals with one TCR beta chain. The CDR3 does not close with the conserved phenylalanine or tryptophan, likely indicating a read error. It is unclear where the CDR3 begins or ends on the DNA, so no DNA is shown, and the CDR3 is as TCRdb lists it. Primers used in a second PCR of roughly 6 to 12 cycles were a sample-barcoded 5' primer and a J-beta primer mix. TCRdb called the 5' RACE reads again in MiXCR, with one record for every CDR3 protein. This table has fewer than 950,000 distinct CDR3 sequences, around 36% appearing once. The data stem from a study of blood T cells in healthy people across ages. CDR1 and CDR2 from the germline V gene are MNHNS and SASEGT. The CDR3 length is 15 residues, termini included.

This TCR was recovered from a man between 18 and 35 years old in good health. The V call is TRBV6-1, the J call TRBJ2-1; no DNA check was done on the table's D call, TRBD2. Sequenced: blood. The CDR3 spells CASSPMGGSGYTFGS.